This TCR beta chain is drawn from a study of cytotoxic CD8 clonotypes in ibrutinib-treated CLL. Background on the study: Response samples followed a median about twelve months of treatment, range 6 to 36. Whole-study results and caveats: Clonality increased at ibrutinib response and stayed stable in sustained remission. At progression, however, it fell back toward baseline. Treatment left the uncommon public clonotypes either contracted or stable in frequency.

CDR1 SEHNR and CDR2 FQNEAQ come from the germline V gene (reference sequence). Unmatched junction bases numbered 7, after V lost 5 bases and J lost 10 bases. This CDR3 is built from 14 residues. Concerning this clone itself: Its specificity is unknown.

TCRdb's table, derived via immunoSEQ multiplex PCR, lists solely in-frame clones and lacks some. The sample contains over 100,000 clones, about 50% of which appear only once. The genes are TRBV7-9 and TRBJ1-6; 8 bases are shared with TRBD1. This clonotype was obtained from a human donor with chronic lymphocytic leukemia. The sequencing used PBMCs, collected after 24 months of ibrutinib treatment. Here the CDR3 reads CASSPMTGVSPLHF. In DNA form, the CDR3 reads TGTGCCAGCAGCCCCATGACAGGGGTGTCACCCCTCCACTTT.